This TCR beta chain was identified during a study of early T cells in non-severe SARS-CoV-2 infection. At the level of the study: Sequencing targeted bulk RNA from unsorted whole blood, leaving chains unpaired. Study-level findings and limits: A preference for anti-spike CD8 responses marked VDJdb matching, which missed private and CD4 specificities.

Individual cDNA molecules were tagged with unique molecular identifiers, the study reported. TCRdb analysed the 5' RACE reads with MiXCR anew, one entry per CDR3 protein. The sample lists around 46,000 distinct CDR3 sequences; approximately 10% were seen once. This clonotype was picked up many times. What it binds is unknown. The CDR3 is 13 amino acids. Per germline, CDR1 SGHRS and CDR2 YFSETQ. Trimming took 1 base from V and 3 from J, leaving 6 bases between them. The chain is built from TRBV5-1 and TRBJ2-3; a weak D match, TRBD2 (5 bases). Specimen: whole blood. This receptor was identified in an adult who was a healthcare worker with PCR-confirmed SARS-CoV-2 infection or an uninfected control (not recorded which). For the CDR3, the DNA is TGCGCCAGCAGCTTGAGAGGGACAGATACGCAGTATTTT. Translating it yields CASSLRGTDTQYF.